What follows describes a single T cell receptor (beta chain). Its antigen remains unidentified. This sample is part of a study of PD-1 blockade in mismatch repair-deficient tumors. Across the study: Patients had 12 mismatch repair-deficient cancer types, all previously treated and progressing. Study findings and constraints: After pembrolizumab, tumor-resident clones rose rapidly, then generally contracted before radiologic responses.

The CDR3 has 13 amino acids. Germline values: CDR1 MNHEY, CDR2 SMNVEV (reference sequence). V gave up 2 bases and J gave up 3 bases, with 7 bases separating them. Every patient had mismatch repair deficiency by PCR or immunohistochemistry. The TCR-sequenced patients were a few responders to pembrolizumab. Clones were sequenced by immunoSEQ multiplex PCR, and TCRdb holds only the in-frame ones, with some missing. The top ten clones hold around 6.9% of a sample with 90,000 to 120,000 clones, 82% of them seen once. The sequence was collected from an adult with mismatch repair-deficient cancer. The sample was peripheral blood, taken around 8 months after starting pembrolizumab. The V and J genes are TRBV27 and TRBJ2-5; D not resolved. The CDR3 DNA reads as TGTGCCAGCAGTTTAAGGCGGAAAGAGACCCAGTACTTC. Amino acids: CASSLRRKETQYF.